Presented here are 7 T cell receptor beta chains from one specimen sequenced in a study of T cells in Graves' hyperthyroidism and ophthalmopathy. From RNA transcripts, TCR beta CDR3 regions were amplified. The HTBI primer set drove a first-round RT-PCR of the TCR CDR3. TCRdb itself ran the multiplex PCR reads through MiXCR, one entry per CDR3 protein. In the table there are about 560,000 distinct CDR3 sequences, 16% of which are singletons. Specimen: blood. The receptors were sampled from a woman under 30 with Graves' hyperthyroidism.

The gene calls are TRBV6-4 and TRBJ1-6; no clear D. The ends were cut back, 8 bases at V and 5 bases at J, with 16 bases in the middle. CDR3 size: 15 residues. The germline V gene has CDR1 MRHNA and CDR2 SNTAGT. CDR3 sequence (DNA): TGTGCCAGCGAAGTACCGGGGTTCGATAATTCACCCCTCCACTTT. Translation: CASEVPGFDNSPLHF.

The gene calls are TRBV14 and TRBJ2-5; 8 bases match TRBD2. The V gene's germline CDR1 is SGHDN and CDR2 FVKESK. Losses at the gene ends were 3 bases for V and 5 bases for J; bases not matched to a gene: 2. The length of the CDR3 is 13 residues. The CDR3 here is CASSHPGGETQYF. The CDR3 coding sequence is TGTGCCAGCAGCCATCCGGGGGGGGAGACCCAGTACTTC.

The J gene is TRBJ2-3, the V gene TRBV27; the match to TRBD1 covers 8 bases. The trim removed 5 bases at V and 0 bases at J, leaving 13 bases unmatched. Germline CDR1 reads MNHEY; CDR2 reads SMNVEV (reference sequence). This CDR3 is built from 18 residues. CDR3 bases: TGTGCCAGCAGTCTCCGAATCCCGGGACAGGTTAGCACAGATACGCAGTATTTT. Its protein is CASSLRIPGQVSTDTQYF.

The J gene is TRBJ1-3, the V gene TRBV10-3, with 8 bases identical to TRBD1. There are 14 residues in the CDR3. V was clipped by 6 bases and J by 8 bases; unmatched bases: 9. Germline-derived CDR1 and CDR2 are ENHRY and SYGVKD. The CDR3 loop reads CAIRQGATQDTIYF. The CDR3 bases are TGTGCCATCAGGCAGGGGGCTACCCAGGACACCATATATTTT.

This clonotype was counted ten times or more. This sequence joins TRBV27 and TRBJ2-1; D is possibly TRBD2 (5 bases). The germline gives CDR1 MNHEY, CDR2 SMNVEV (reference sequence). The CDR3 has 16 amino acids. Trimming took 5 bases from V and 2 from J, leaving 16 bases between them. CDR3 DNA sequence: TGTGCCAGCAGTGGCCCCCGGAACGGGGCCTACAATGAGCAGTTCTTC. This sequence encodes CASSGPRNGAYNEQFF.

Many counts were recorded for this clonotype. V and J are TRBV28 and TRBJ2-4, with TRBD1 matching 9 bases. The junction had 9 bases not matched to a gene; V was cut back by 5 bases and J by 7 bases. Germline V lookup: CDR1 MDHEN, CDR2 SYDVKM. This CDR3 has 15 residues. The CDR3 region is CASSDRGLPRNIQYF. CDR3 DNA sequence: TGTGCCAGCAGTGACAGGGGGTTACCTCGGAACATTCAGTACTTC.

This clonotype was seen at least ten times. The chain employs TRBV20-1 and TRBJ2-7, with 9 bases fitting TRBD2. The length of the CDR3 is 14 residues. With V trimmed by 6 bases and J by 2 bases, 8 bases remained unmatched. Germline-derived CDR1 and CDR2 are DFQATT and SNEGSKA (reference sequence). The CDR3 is CSASSGTTAYEQYF. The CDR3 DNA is TGCAGTGCGTCTAGCGGGACTACAGCCTACGAGCAGTACTTC.